Listed below are T cell receptor beta chains from one sample, sequenced in a study of OX40 agonist ivuxolimab in advanced cancers. Assay used: immunoSEQ multiplex PCR; TCRdb lists only in-frame clones, some missing. The sample consists of 55,000 to 75,000 clones, 75% to 90% of them appearing once. Material: CD4+ or CD8+ T cells sorted from blood, obtained in a trial of the OX40 agonist ivuxolimab. Source of these receptors: an adult with an advanced solid tumor such as melanoma, head and neck, liver or kidney cancer. Both conserved end residues are part of each CDR3. The D gene is left open where the match is weak. The size field is filled for only some rows; it gives once, few, many or a size class.

D | J | size | V | CDR3 | DNA
TRBD1 | TRBJ1-1 | once | TRBV5-1 | CASSFGTGGNMNTEAFF | TGCGCCAGCAGCTTCGGGACAGGGGGCAATATGAACACTGAAGCTTTCTTT
TRBD2 | TRBJ2-5 | NA | TRBV5-4 | CASSLRGGETQYF | TGTGCCAGCAGCTTGCGGGGGGGGGAGACCCAGTACTTC
TRBD1 | TRBJ1-1 | NA | TRBV5-6 | CASSLPGGLAEAFF | TGTGCCAGCAGCTTGCCAGGGGGTTTGGCTGAAGCTTTCTTT
TRBD2 | TRBJ2-1 | NA | TRBV27 | CASSRLAGGEYEQFF | TGTGCCAGCAGTCGCTTAGCGGGAGGGGAGTATGAGCAGTTCTTC
NA | TRBJ1-3 | NA | TRBV10-3 | CAISETRPGNTIYF | TGTGCCATCAGTGAGACCCGCCCTGGAAACACCATATATTTT
TRBD1 | TRBJ2-7 | NA | TRBV30 | CAWSVSLAGGEQYF | TGTGCCTGGAGTGTTAGTCTGGCAGGGGGTGAGCAGTACTTC
NA | TRBJ2-3 | NA | TRBV6-1 | CASRRLLDTQYF | TGTGCCAGCAGGAGGCTCTTGGATACGCAGTATTTT
NA | TRBJ1-4 | NA | TRBV7-9 | CASSLGGLANEKLFF | TGTGCCAGCAGCTTAGGGGGCTTAGCTAATGAAAAACTGTTTTTT
NA | TRBJ1-6 | NA | TRBV5-1 | CASSLSGAAPSPLHF | TGCGCCAGCAGCTTGAGTGGGGCAGCCCCCTCACCCCTCCACTTT
NA | TRBJ2-2 | NA | TRBV29-1 | CSVGQGWAGELFF | TGCAGCGTTGGGCAGGGGTGGGCCGGGGAGCTGTTTTTT